This is a list of T cell receptor beta chains from one sample in a study of shared clonotypes between healthy human individuals. The method was immunoSEQ multiplex PCR; TCRdb's version includes in-frame clones alone and lacks a portion of them. The data contain around 1.4 million clones, around 98.5% of them singletons. The sample was naive CD4+ T cells sorted from blood. These TCRs come from a man aged 25-45 years in good health. The CDR3 runs from the conserved cysteine through the conserved F or W. The D gene is left open where the match is weak. Some rows mark clone size as missing; the rest say once, few, many or name a class of expanded clone.

V gene	J gene	D gene	clone size	CDR3 DNA	CDR3 protein
TRBV6-1	TRBJ2-7	TRBD1	-	TGTGCCAGCCGAGACAGGGGCCCCTACGAGCAGTACTTC	CASRDRGPYEQYF
TRBV30	TRBJ1-1	-	-	TGTGCCTGGAGTGTACGGGTAGGTCCGAACACTGAAGCTTTCTTT	CAWSVRVGPNTEAFF
TRBV7-9	TRBJ2-2	-	-	TGTGCCAGCAGCCGGCCCACCGGGGAGCTGTTTTTT	CASSRPTGELFF
TRBV9	TRBJ2-2	-	-	TGTGCCAGCAGCGTAGAGGCCCTACATGCCGGGGACACCGGGGAGCTGTTTTTT	CASSVEALHAGDTGELFF
TRBV19	TRBJ1-5	-	-	TGTGCCAGTACCTCCGGACATCGCGGTTTTCAGCCCCAGCATTTT	CASTSGHRGFQPQHF
TRBV29-1	TRBJ2-3	TRBD2	-	TGCAGCACCAGCGGGAGCGCAGATACGCAGTATTTT	CSTSGSADTQYF
TRBV5-1	TRBJ2-3	TRBD1	-	TGCGCCAGCAGTCGGACAGGGTCCACAGATACGCAGTATTTT	CASSRTGSTDTQYF
TRBV27	TRBJ2-4	-	once	TGTGCCAGCAGTTCCGGTGCGGGGATCTGGAACATTCAGTACTTC	CASSSGAGIWNIQYF
TRBV10-2	TRBJ2-7	TRBD1	once	TGCGCCAGCAGTGAGACAGGGGCTACTCGGCACGAGCAGTACTTC	CASSETGATRHEQYF
TRBV5-1	TRBJ2-1	-	few	TGCGCCAGCAGCTTGGACAGTGAGCAGTTCTTC	CASSLDSEQFF
TRBV7-9	TRBJ2-1	-	-	TGTGCCAGCAGCTTAGCGGCAGGTCGGCGCGAGCAGTTCTTC	CASSLAAGRREQFF
TRBV10-2	TRBJ1-5	-	-	TGCGCCAGCGAGGCAGGCCCCAATCAGCCCCAGCATTTT	CASEAGPNQPQHF
TRBV5-1	TRBJ2-3	-	-	TGCGCCAGCAGCTTCTCCGGGACTAGCACAGATACGCAGTATTTT	CASSFSGTSTDTQYF
TRBV28	TRBJ1-1	-	-	TGTGCCAGCAGTTTATTGGGGGCAGAAAACACTGAAGCTTTCTTT	CASSLLGAENTEAFF
TRBV28	TRBJ1-2	-	-	TGTGCCAGCCGAAGAGGCCATGTGATCTATGGCTACACCTTC	CASRRGHVIYGYTF
TRBV28	TRBJ2-7	TRBD1	-	TGTGCCAGCAGTACTGGGACAGGGGTAAGCTCCTACGAGCAGTACTTC	CASSTGTGVSSYEQYF
TRBV28	TRBJ2-7	-	-	TGTGCCAGCAGTCTACGGAACAGGGACGTGGGGGACGAGCAGTACTTC	CASSLRNRDVGDEQYF
TRBV2	TRBJ1-1	TRBD1	-	TGTGCCAGCAGTACCCAGGGGGAGGACACTGAAGCTTTCTTT	CASSTQGEDTEAFF
TRBV11-3	TRBJ2-2	TRBD2	once	TGTGCCAGCAGCTTAGGTTCCCGCGGGAGTAGGAACACCGGGGAGCTGTTTTTT	CASSLGSRGSRNTGELFF
TRBV6-1	TRBJ2-7	-	-	TGTGCCAGCAGTGAAGTAGGAGAACCTCGGCAGCAGTACTTC	CASSEVGEPRQQYF
TRBV29-1	TRBJ2-1	TRBD2	once	TGCAGCGTTGGACTAGCGGGACTTGAGCAGTTCTTC	CSVGLAGLEQFF
TRBV18	TRBJ1-4	-	-	TGTGCCAGCTCACTAGGACAGCATGCAACTAATGAAAAACTGTTTTTT	CASSLGQHATNEKLFF
TRBV9	TRBJ2-1	TRBD2	-	TGTGCCAGCAGCGTACTAGCGGGAGCATACAATGAGCAGTTCTTC	CASSVLAGAYNEQFF
TRBV10-3	TRBJ2-7	-	-	TGTGCTTCCGGCGGGGAATTACCTTACGAGCAGTACTTC	CASGGELPYEQYF
TRBV13	TRBJ2-7	TRBD2	-	TGTGCCAGCACCCGATCGGGACTAGCCTACGAGCAGTACTTC	CASTRSGLAYEQYF
TRBV14	TRBJ2-1	-	few	TGTGCCAGCAGCCAAGTCCGCGGGGTGGGGTTCTTC	CASSQVRGVGFF
TRBV5-1	TRBJ1-2	-	once	TGCGCCAGCAGCTTGGAGTTTTCCGAGCATGGCTACACCTTC	CASSLEFSEHGYTF
TRBV18	TRBJ1-1	-	-	TGTGCCAGCTCGCCCGGGGTAGGGGTGGGGAACACTGAAGCTTTCTTT	CASSPGVGVGNTEAFF
TRBV5-4	TRBJ2-3	-	-	TGTGCCAGCAGCGAGTCTAGCACAGATACGCAGTATTTT	CASSESSTDTQYF
TRBV28	TRBJ2-7	-	-	TGTGCCAGCAGTTTGGCAGGGATAGAATCCTACGAGCAGTACTTC	CASSLAGIESYEQYF
TRBV7-9	TRBJ1-1	-	-	TGTGCCAGCAGCTTAGCGTGGCAGAACACTGAAGCTTTCTTT	CASSLAWQNTEAFF
TRBV7-9	TRBJ1-4	TRBD1	-	TGTGCCAGCAGCCGACAGGGGGCTAATGAAAAACTGTTTTTT	CASSRQGANEKLFF
TRBV18	TRBJ1-5	-	-	TGTGCCAGCTCACGGGACCTTAATCAGCCCCAGCATTTT	CASSRDLNQPQHF
TRBV18	TRBJ2-1	-	-	TGTGCCAGCTCACCTCTGACAGGCTCCTACAATGAGCAGTTCTTC	CASSPLTGSYNEQFF
TRBV28	TRBJ2-1	-	-	TGTGCCAGCAGTAATTCGTACAATGAGCAGTTCTTC	CASSNSYNEQFF
TRBV7-9	TRBJ2-7	TRBD2	-	TGTGCCAGCAGCTTTGGGACTAGCGTTACCTACGAGCAGTACTTC	CASSFGTSVTYEQYF
TRBV7-2	TRBJ2-3	TRBD2	-	TGTGCCAGCAGCTTAGTGCGTGGACTAGGCACAGATACGCAGTATTTT	CASSLVRGLGTDTQYF
TRBV11-2	TRBJ2-7	TRBD1	-	TGTGCCAGCAGCTCGGGCCCCGGGACAGGGCCCTACGAGCAGTACTTC	CASSSGPGTGPYEQYF
TRBV5-5	TRBJ1-2	-	-	TGTGCCAGCAGCTTGTGGACCTCCCTGAACTATGGCTACACCTTC	CASSLWTSLNYGYTF
TRBV7-9	TRBJ1-2	-	-	TGTGCCAGCAGCCAGCTCGATGGCTACACCTTC	CASSQLDGYTF
TRBV9	TRBJ2-7	TRBD2	-	TGTGCCAGCAGCGTCGGGACTAGCGGGATACACGAGCAGTACTTC	CASSVGTSGIHEQYF